The clone carrying this TCR beta chain was recorded a few times. The data are from a study of T cell responses to AZD1222 COVID-19 vaccine. Method: immunoSEQ multiplex PCR; TCRdb's copy keeps in-frame clones and lacks some. The table records over 150,000 clones, roughly 93% of them present only once. The CDR3 sequence is 15 residues long. The specimen comprised peripheral blood, sampled 28 days after the second dose of the MenACWY control vaccine. The chain has TRBV21-1 and TRBJ1-2. TRBV21-1 is a pseudogene. This sequence was found in an adult who received the MenACWY meningococcal vaccine as a control. The CDR3 DNA reads as TGTGCCAGCTGCGGGCGGGGGCCAGCTAACTATGGCTACACCTTC. It encodes CASCGRGPANYGYTF.